What follows is one T cell receptor beta chain and its context. The record originates from a study of blood T cell repertoires in COVID-19. Study-wide context: Spain, Italy and the United States supplied samples that represented acute and convalescent COVID-19. Sample material is recorded as cDNA or gDNA derived from T cells, B-cell-depleted T cells, or PBMCs.

In the original workflow: Scientists estimated how many nucleated cells there were by amplifying reference gene primers. Sequencing was performed with immunoSEQ multiplex PCR; in TCRdb, only in-frame clones are kept and a portion is missing. V, J and clone size derive from that table, while D and trimming were established from the DNA sequence. The sample has 340,000 or so clones; about 86% are singletons. This receptor was identified in a man in his thirties or forties with active or convalescent COVID-19. Sequencing input: peripheral blood.

The CDR3: CASSLVAARHAYF. CDR3 nucleotides: TGTGCCAGCAGCTTAGTGGCGGCCCGTCACGCGTACTTC. The gene calls are TRBV7-4 and TRBJ2-7; D is unresolved. V lost 1 base and J 12 bases, leaving 16 bases between the germline ends. CDR3 size: 13 residues. Germline V gives CDR1 SGHVT, CDR2 SQSDAQ.